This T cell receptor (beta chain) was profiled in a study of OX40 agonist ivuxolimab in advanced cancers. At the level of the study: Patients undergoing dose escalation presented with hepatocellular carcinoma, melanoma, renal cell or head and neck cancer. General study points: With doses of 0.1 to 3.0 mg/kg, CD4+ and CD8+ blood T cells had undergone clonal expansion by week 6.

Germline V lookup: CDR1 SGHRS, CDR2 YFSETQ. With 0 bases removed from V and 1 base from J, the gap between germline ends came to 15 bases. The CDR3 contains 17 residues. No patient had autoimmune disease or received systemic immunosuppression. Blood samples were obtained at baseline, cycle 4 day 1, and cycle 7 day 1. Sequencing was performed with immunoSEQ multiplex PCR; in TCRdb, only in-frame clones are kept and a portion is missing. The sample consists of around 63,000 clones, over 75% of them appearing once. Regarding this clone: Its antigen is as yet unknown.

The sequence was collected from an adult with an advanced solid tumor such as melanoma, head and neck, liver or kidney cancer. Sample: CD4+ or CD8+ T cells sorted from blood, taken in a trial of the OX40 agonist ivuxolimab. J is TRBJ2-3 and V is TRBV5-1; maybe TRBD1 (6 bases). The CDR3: CASSLAGRGAGTDTQYF. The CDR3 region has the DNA TGCGCCAGCAGCTTGGCCGGCAGGGGCGCGGGCACAGATACGCAGTATTTT.